This T cell receptor beta chain was sequenced during a study of OX40 agonist ivuxolimab in advanced cancers. This clone occurred once. This same CDR3 is encoded by further DNA sequences in the sample. Germline CDR1 and CDR2: SNHLY and FYNNEI. The CDR3 sequence is 14 residues long. The V segment lost 6 bases and the J segment 5 bases; nucleotides outside the gene matches: 7. The repertoire was sequenced with immunoSEQ multiplex PCR; TCRdb's copy has only in-frame clones and lacks some. The sample comprises 48,000 or so clones, nearly 85% of which are singletons, and approximately 1.1% rests with the top ten.

The V and J genes are TRBV2 and TRBJ2-5; 9 bases are shared with TRBD2. This clonotype originated in an adult with an advanced solid tumor such as melanoma, head and neck, liver or kidney cancer. Specimen: CD4+ or CD8+ T cells sorted from blood, collected in a trial of the OX40 agonist ivuxolimab. The CDR3 DNA sequence: TGTGCCAGCAGCGAGGGTCTAGCGGGGGAGACCCAGTACTTC. Protein sequence: CASSEGLAGETQYF.